This T cell receptor beta chain originates from a study of OX40 agonist ivuxolimab in advanced cancers. There are 18 residues in the CDR3. CDR1 and CDR2 from the germline V gene are SGHVS and FQNEAQ. Deletions cut 2 bases from V and 0 bases from J, with 20 bases between. Assay: immunoSEQ multiplex PCR; the TCRdb copy retains only in-frame clones and omits some. Here the sample spans over 85,000 clones, roughly nine tenths being singletons. This TCR was sampled from an adult with an advanced solid tumor such as melanoma, head and neck, liver or kidney cancer. This rearrangement joins TRBV7-8 to TRBJ2-7, with D perhaps being TRBD1 or TRBD2 (6 bases each). Material: CD4+ or CD8+ T cells sorted from blood, obtained in a trial of the OX40 agonist ivuxolimab. The CDR3, as DNA: TGTGCCAGCAGCTTATCCCCTAGAACGGGGGCGTTCTCCTACGAGCAGTACTTC. Protein: CASSLSPRTGAFSYEQYF.